These 25 T cell receptor beta chains were all obtained from the same sample, sequenced in a study of blood T cell repertoires in COVID-19. Repertoires were generated with immunoSEQ multiplex PCR, while TCRdb's copy carries only in-frame clones and drops some. In the table there are 150,000 to 200,000 clones, roughly 90% of which are singletons. The sequenced sample consisted of PBMCs or T cells enriched from blood (not recorded which). The receptor source for this set is a human donor with acute COVID-19. The donor label of this sample is uncertain.

The chain has TRBV7-3 and TRBJ1-2; 7 nucleotides match TRBD1. The CDR3 runs 13 residues. Trimming took 5 bases from V and 6 from J; bases not matched to a gene: 6. CDR1 is SGHTA and CDR2 is FQGTGA in the germline V gene. The CDR3 loop is CASSPQGFDGYTF. The CDR3 DNA is TGTGCCAGCAGCCCACAGGGGTTCGATGGCTACACCTTC. The variable domain in full, with the rest retrieved from reference TRBV7-3 and TRBJ1-2, is GAGVSQTPSNKVTEKGKYVELRCDPISGHTALYWYRQSLGQGPEFLIYFQGTGAADDSGLPNDRFFAVRPEGSVSTLKIQRTERGDSAVYLCASSPQGFDGYTFGSGTRLTVV.

CDR3 region: CASSQAPLPGTGGEKLFF. Here the CDR3 DNA reads TGCGCCAGCAGCCAAGCGCCCCTGCCCGGGACAGGGGGGGAAAAACTGTTTTTT. The chain joins TRBV4-1 to TRBJ1-4; TRBD1 matches 11 bases. Trimming cost V 1 base and J 8 bases; bases outside gene matches: 12. Germline values: CDR1 MGHRA, CDR2 YSYEKL. The CDR3 contains 18 residues.

This chain uses TRBV4-1 with TRBJ1-4; TRBD1 might be the D (5 bases). Germline-derived CDR1 and CDR2 are MGHRA and YSYEKL. V lost 3 bases and J 7 bases, leaving 12 bases between the germline ends. The CDR3 runs 14 residues. CDR3 in amino acids: CASSQLRGGEKLFF. In nucleotides, the CDR3 is TGCGCCAGCAGCCAGCTGCGGGGGGGTGAAAAACTGTTTTTT.

This clone has a single count. V usage is TRBV24-1 and J usage is TRBJ2-5; TRBD2 might be the D (6 bases). In germline, CDR1 is KGHDR, CDR2 SFDVKD. The CDR3 is 16 residues long. V lost 4 bases and J lost 4, with 18 bases in between. The CDR3 sequence is CATSEARAGSLETQYF. CDR3 DNA: TGTGCCACCAGTGAGGCGAGGGCGGGATCCCTAGAGACCCAGTACTTC.

The V gene is TRBV4-1, the J gene TRBJ2-3; D unresolved. CDR1 is MGHRA and CDR2 is YSYEKL in the germline V gene. The CDR3 sequence is 13 residues long. The V gene lost 3 bases and the J gene lost 10 bases, with 14 bases spanning the gap. CDR3 in DNA: TGCGCCAGCAGCCAGGCCCTCCAAGGAGCGCAGTATTTT. Its translation: CASSQALQGAQYF.

Only one count was recorded for this clone. This chain links TRBV2 with TRBJ2-1; D is perhaps TRBD2 (7 bases). Trimming took 2 bases from V and 13 from J, leaving 18 bases between them. CDR1 SNHLY and CDR2 FYNNEI come from the germline V gene. This CDR3 has 14 amino acids. CDR3 sequence (DNA): TGTGCCAGCAGTGAAAGGGGGTCCGGGACTACACAGTTCTTC. Amino acid sequence: CASSERGSGTTQFF. The whole variable domain, filled in from reference TRBV2 and TRBJ2-1, reads EPEVTQTPSHQVTQMGQEVILRCVPISNHLYFYWYRQILGQKVEFLVSFYNNEISEKSEIFDDQFSVERPDGSNFTLKIRSTKLEDSAMYFCASSERGSGTTQFFGPGTRLTVL.

The gene calls are TRBV30 and TRBJ1-1, with a weak D call TRBD1 (6 bases). The V and J ends lost 2 bases and 2 bases respectively, with 12 bases between them. CDR1 is GTSNPN, CDR2 SVGIG, per germline (reference sequence). This CDR3 region has 14 residues. CDR3 coding DNA: TGTGCCTGGAGTTGGGGACAAACAAACACTGAAGCTTTCTTT. Its translation: CAWSWGQTNTEAFF. Based on the CDR3 plus reference TRBV30 and TRBJ1-1, the full variable domain is SQTIHQWPATLVQPVGSPLSLECTVEGTSNPNLYWYRQAAGRGLQLLFYSVGIGQISSEVPQNLSASRPQDRQFILSSKKLLLSDSGFYLCAWSWGQTNTEAFFGQGTRLTVV.

The J gene is TRBJ1-5, the V gene TRBV6-5; D gene unclear. V was trimmed by 8 bases and J by 6 bases, leaving 17 bases between them. CDR3 length equals 14 residues. The germline V gene has CDR1 MNHEY and CDR2 SVGAGI. The CDR3 coding sequence is TGTGCCAGCCTATCCCTATCTCGTGGTCAGCCCCAGCATTTT. Amino acids: CASLSLSRGQPQHF.

This sequence joins TRBV7-2 and TRBJ1-2; D is undetermined. The CDR3 length is 14 residues. Germline CDR1 is SGHTA and CDR2 is FQGNSA. Trimming removed 1 base from V and 6 bases from J, with 12 bases in between. CDR3 sequence (DNA): TGTGCCAGCAGCTTAGGTTCCGGGAATGATGGCTACACCTTC. It translates to CASSLGSGNDGYTF.

The chain joins TRBV24-1 to TRBJ2-2; D call uncertain. Germline CDR1 is KGHDR and CDR2 is SFDVKD. The germline V and J ends were trimmed by 1 base and 3 bases, with 11 bases remaining between them. This CDR3 has 16 amino acids. The CDR3 here is CATSDFRAMDTGELFF. The CDR3 DNA reads TGTGCCACCAGTGATTTCCGTGCGATGGACACCGGGGAGCTGTTTTTT.

The chain links TRBV3-1 (or the pseudogene TRBV3-2) to TRBJ2-2, with TRBD2 matching over 9 bases. J gave up 2 bases and V 7 bases, and 5 bases lay outside the gene matches. Germline CDR1 is LGHDT and CDR2 is YNNKEL (reference sequence). The CDR3 is 15 residues long. CDR3 DNA: TGTGCCAGCAAGCGGGGGGCCGCTAACACCGGGGAGCTGTTTTTT. Residues: CASKRGAANTGELFF.

V gene TRBV29-1 combines with J gene TRBJ1-2, with D possibly being TRBD1 (6 bases). Trimming cost V 6 bases and J 7 bases, with 18 bases left between them. The CDR3 covers 13 residues. CDR1 is SQVTM, CDR2 ANQGSEA, per germline. The DNA of the CDR3 is TGCAGCGTCTCCCAGGGGCGCACTCGTGGCTACACCTTC. As protein: CSVSQGRTRGYTF.

This chain connects TRBV5-4 to TRBJ2-3; 10 nucleotides align to TRBD1. The V gene's germline CDR1 is SGHNT and CDR2 YYREEE (reference sequence). There are 18 residues in the CDR3. V lost 3 bases, J lost 2 bases, and 12 bases stayed unmatched. The CDR3 here is CASSSAGTGVGVTDTQYF. In DNA, the CDR3 is TGTGCCAGCAGCTCGGCCGGGACAGGGGTAGGAGTCACAGATACGCAGTATTTT.

The chain joins TRBV19 to TRBJ1-5; 7 nucleotides agree with TRBD1. The CDR3 is made up of 15 amino acids. With 7 bases clipped from V and 4 bases from J, the junction kept 10 bases outside the gene matches. CDR1 LNHDA and CDR2 SQIVND come from the germline V gene (reference sequence). As DNA, the CDR3 is TGTGCCAGTATACAGTGGACAGGAGCTAATCAGCCCCAGCATTTT. It yields the protein CASIQWTGANQPQHF.

V is TRBV30 and J is TRBJ1-4; D not resolved. CDR3 length: 13 residues. V lost 4 bases and J 6 bases, leaving 12 bases between the germline ends. The germline gives CDR1 GTSNPN, CDR2 SVGIG (reference sequence). The CDR3 region is CAWNAGLDEKLFF. The CDR3, as DNA: TGTGCCTGGAACGCAGGCCTGGATGAAAAACTGTTTTTT.

This clone was observed a handful of times. The chain recombines TRBV19 with TRBJ2-7, with D perhaps matching TRBD1 (6 bases). This CDR3 is built from 11 residues. The germline V gene has CDR1 LNHDA and CDR2 SQIVND (reference sequence). The V and J ends lost 6 bases and 7 bases respectively, with 10 bases between them. CDR3 DNA: TGTGCCAGTAGCGACAGGTGGGAGCAGTACTTC. Its protein is CASSDRWEQYF.

The V and J genes are TRBV7-9 and TRBJ2-5, with 10 bases aligning to TRBD1. Germline CDR1 reads SEHNR; CDR2 reads FQNEAQ (reference sequence). This CDR3 region has 15 residues. J was trimmed by 5 bases and V by 4 bases; bases with no gene match: 7. The CDR3 DNA is TGTGCCAGCAGCTCGGGACAGGGGACGGGGGAGACCCAGTACTTC. Its protein is CASSSGQGTGETQYF.

The chain links TRBV19 to TRBJ2-7; D possibly corresponds to TRBD1 (5 bases). V gave up 0 bases and J gave up 3 bases, with 6 bases separating them. This CDR3 spans 13 amino acids. Germline CDR1 LNHDA, CDR2 SQIVND (reference sequence). The CDR3 protein is CASSIDRDYEQYF. CDR3 coding DNA: TGTGCCAGTAGTATAGACAGGGACTACGAGCAGTACTTC.

The genes are TRBV19 and TRBJ2-7; possibly TRBD1 for D (5 bases). CDR3 size: 15 residues. Between the trimmed V and J ends, which lost 3 bases and 1 base, there was a span of 13 bases. CDR1 and CDR2 (germline): LNHDA, SQIVND (reference sequence). The CDR3 region has the DNA TGTGCCAGTAGTATTGCAGGGAAGGGGTCCTACGAGCAGTACTTC. Protein: CASSIAGKGSYEQYF. Full variable domain (remainder filled in from reference TRBV19 and TRBJ2-7): DGGITQSPKYLFRKEGQNVTLSCEQNLNHDAMYWYRQDPGQGLRLIYYSQIVNDFQKGDIAEGYSVSREKKESFPLTVTSAQKNPTAFYLCASSIAGKGSYEQYFGPGTRLTVT.

This chain joins TRBV12-3 or TRBV12-4 and TRBJ1-6; D might be TRBD1 (5 bases). With 3 bases removed from V and 10 bases from J, the gap between germline ends came to 10 bases. This CDR3 has 13 residues. CDR3 region: CASSLQGLSPLHF. The CDR3 DNA reads TGTGCCAGCAGTTTGCAGGGTCTCTCACCCCTCCACTTT.

The chain employs TRBV9 and TRBJ2-7; perhaps TRBD1 as D (6 bases). The CDR3 runs to 13 residues. Trimming took 3 bases from V and 3 from J, leaving 10 bases between them. Per germline, CDR1 SGDLS and CDR2 YYNGEE. CDR3 sequence reads: CASSGTDYYEQYF. As DNA, the CDR3 is TGTGCCAGCAGCGGGACAGACTACTACGAGCAGTACTTC. Supplemented by reference TRBV9 and TRBJ2-7, the full variable domain reads DSGVTQTPKHLITATGQRVTLRCSPRSGDLSVYWYQQSLDQGLQFLIQYYNGEERAKGNILERFSAQQFPDLHSELNLSSLELGDSALYFCASSGTDYYEQYFGPGTRLTVT.

The chain is built from TRBV4-1 and TRBJ2-1; weak D call: TRBD2 (6 bases). The CDR3 extends over 15 amino acids. V lost 4 bases and J 7 bases, leaving 17 bases between the germline ends. Germline assignment: CDR1 MGHRA and CDR2 YSYEKL. CDR3 nucleotides: TGCGCCAGCAGCCTCGGGGGAGACCCCGTGAATGAGCAGTTCTTC. Amino acids: CASSLGGDPVNEQFF.

This clone was seen just once. The chain has TRBV19 and TRBJ1-1, with 10 nucleotides matching TRBD1. With V trimmed by 6 bases and J by 2 bases, 6 bases remained unmatched. This CDR3 has 15 amino acids. Germline V gene sequence: CDR1 LNHDA, CDR2 SQIVND (reference sequence). The CDR3 region is CASRTGGGVNTEAFF. The CDR3 DNA reads as TGTGCCAGTAGGACAGGGGGCGGCGTTAACACTGAAGCTTTCTTT.

The rearrangement uses TRBV18 and TRBJ1-5, with 7 nucleotides matching TRBD1. The V gene's germline CDR1 is KGHSH and CDR2 LQKENI. V gave up 2 bases and J gave up 3 bases; unmatched junction bases: 4. CDR3 length: 15 residues. The CDR3 coding sequence is TGTGCCAGCTCACCAAACAGGGGTCCCAATCAGCCCCAGCATTTT. Its protein is CASSPNRGPNQPQHF. Using reference TRBV18 and TRBJ1-5 for the parts outside the CDR3, the full variable domain is NAGVMQNPRHLVRRRGQEARLRCSPMKGHSHVYWYRQLPEEGLKFMVYLQKENIIDESGMPKERFSAEFPKEGPSILRIQQVVRGDSAAYFCASSPNRGPNQPQHFGDGTRLSIL.

The V gene is TRBV5-6, the J gene TRBJ2-2; weak D call: TRBD1 (5 bases). Germline lookup yields CDR1 SGHDT and CDR2 YYEEEE. Trimming removed 3 bases at V and 6 bases at J, with 18 bases between. The CDR3 extends over 16 amino acids. This CDR3 reads CASSSGAHKGAGELFF. The CDR3 DNA reads as TGTGCCAGCAGCTCTGGCGCGCATAAAGGGGCCGGGGAGCTGTTTTTT.